This T cell receptor (beta chain) is drawn from a study of blood T cell repertoires in COVID-19 (TCRdb year 2020). Context from the whole study: Samples covering the acute and convalescent phases of COVID-19 were provided by collaborators in the United States, Italy and Spain. Where available, HLA class I and class II types were obtained from metadata supplied by the sample provider rather than from assay-based typing. Samples came from the ongoing ImmuneRACE study (first 160 participants) plus 1,254 subjects from 6 global collaborators. The sample metadata nearly always contained a de-identified subject ID, COVID-19 status, age in years and sex. Subjects who had been exposed to COVID-19, were actively infected with it, or had recovered from it provided the deeply sampled blood TCRbeta repertoires that made up the dataset. The repertoires were released in a freely available public database intended as a resource for research on the immune response to SARS-CoV-2. The material from the prospective study consisted of cDNA or gDNA derived from T cells, B-cell-depleted T cells, or PBMCs.

Points the paper makes about the study in general: The amount of clinical and demographic metadata varied by source and participant and was provided uncurated.

CDR1 is given as SQVTM and CDR2 as ANQGSEA, both from the germline V gene. V is cut by 5 bases and J by 8 bases, and the space between the germline ends is 22 bases. Inclusive of the bounding cysteine and phenylalanine, the CDR3 is 16 residues long. Only the CDR3 DNA stays, 48 bases, in frame from base 1. TCRbeta CDR3 regions were amplified from genomic DNA by means of the immunoSEQ Assay, a bias-controlled multiplex PCR. The study's own analysis went as follows. Within the assay, amplification of reference gene primers was used to estimate how many nucleated cells each sample contained. To quantify the absolute abundance of each unique TCRbeta CDR3 rearrangement, sequence reads were collapsed and filtered. For each sample, productive Simpson clonality was calculated by taking the square root of Simpson's diversity index across productive rearrangements. TCRdb holds this immuneACCESS table with in-frame rearrangements only. Some clones are missing; in checked studies, unresolved V genes explain under half, and the rest has no known cause. V and J calls and clone size are given by that table; D and trimming were obtained from the DNA. This sample has 150,000 to 200,000 clones in its table, and around 90% of those were observed once. About a sixth of the sample lies in the top ten.

In the case of this clone: It lacks a known antigen. No quality values exist for individual bases; no much larger clone is one base distant.

Each collaborating institution followed its own protocols to collect whole blood in K2EDTA tubes. For TCRbeta analysis, collaborator samples were shipped as frozen whole blood, as isolated PBMCs, or as DNA extracted from either sample type. This sequence uses TRBV29-1 and TRBJ1-6; TRBD1 is perhaps the D gene, given 6 matching bases. The TCR originated in a man aged 55-75 years with active or convalescent COVID-19. The sequenced sample was peripheral blood. The CDR3 protein sequence reads: CSVRGGAGGQDSPLHF. The base sequence is TGCAGCGTTAGAGGGGGTGCGGGGGGGCAGGATTCACCCCTCCACTTT.